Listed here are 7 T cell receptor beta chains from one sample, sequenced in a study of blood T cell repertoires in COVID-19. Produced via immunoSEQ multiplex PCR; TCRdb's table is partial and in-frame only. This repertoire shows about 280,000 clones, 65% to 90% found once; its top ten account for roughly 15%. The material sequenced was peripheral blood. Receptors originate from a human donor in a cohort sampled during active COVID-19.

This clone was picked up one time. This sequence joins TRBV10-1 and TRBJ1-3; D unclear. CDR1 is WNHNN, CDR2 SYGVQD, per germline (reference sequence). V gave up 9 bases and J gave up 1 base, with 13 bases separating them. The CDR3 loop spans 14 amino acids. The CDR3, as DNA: TGCGCCAGGACTAGGACGTCGTCTGGAAACACCATATATTTT. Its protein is CARTRTSSGNTIYF.

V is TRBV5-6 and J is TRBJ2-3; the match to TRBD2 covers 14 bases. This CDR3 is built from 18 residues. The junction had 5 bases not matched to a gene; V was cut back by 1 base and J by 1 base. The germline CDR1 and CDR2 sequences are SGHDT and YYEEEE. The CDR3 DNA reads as TGTGCCAGCAGCTTGTTCGGGACTAGCGGGAGACGCACAGATACGCAGTATTTT. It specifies CASSLFGTSGRRTDTQYF. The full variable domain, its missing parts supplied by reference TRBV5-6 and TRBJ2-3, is DAGVTQSPTHLIKTRGQQVTLRCSPKSGHDTVSWYQQALGQGPQFIFQYYEEEERQRGNFPDRFSGHQFPNYSSELNVNALLLGDSALYLCASSLFGTSGRRTDTQYFGPGTRLTVL.

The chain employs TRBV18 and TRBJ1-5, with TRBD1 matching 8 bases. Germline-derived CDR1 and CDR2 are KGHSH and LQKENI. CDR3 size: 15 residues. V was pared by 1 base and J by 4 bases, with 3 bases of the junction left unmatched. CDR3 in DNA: TGTGCCAGCTCACCACTTGGACAGGGTAATCAGCCCCAGCATTTT. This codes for CASSPLGQGNQPQHF.

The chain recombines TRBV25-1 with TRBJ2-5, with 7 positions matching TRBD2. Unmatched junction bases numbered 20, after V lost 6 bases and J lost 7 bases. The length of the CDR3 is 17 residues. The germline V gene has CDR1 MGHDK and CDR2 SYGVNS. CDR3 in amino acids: CASSDPGGSQIGGTQYF. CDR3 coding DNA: TGTGCCAGCAGCGACCCGGGGGGTAGCCAAATTGGGGGGACCCAGTACTTC.

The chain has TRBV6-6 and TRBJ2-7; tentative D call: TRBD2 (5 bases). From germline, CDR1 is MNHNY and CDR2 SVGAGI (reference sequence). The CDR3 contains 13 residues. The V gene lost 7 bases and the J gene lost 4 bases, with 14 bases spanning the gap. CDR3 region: CASNHGGGYEQYF. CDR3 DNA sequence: TGTGCCAGCAACCACGGAGGCGGATACGAGCAGTACTTC.

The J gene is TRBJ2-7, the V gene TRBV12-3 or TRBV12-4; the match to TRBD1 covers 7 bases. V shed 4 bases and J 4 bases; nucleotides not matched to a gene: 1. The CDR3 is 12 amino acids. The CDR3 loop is CASSSQGYEQYF. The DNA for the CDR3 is TGTGCCAGCAGTTCACAGGGGTACGAGCAGTACTTC.

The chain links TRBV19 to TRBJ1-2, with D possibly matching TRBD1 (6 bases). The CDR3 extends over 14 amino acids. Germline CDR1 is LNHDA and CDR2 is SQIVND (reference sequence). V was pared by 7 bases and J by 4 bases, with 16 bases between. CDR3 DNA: TGTGCCAGTACCTCAGGGGAGGGGGTCTATGGCTACACCTTC. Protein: CASTSGEGVYGYTF.